The 23 T cell receptor beta chains below were found in one sample sequenced in a study of blood T cell repertoires in COVID-19. Using immunoSEQ multiplex PCR, the repertoire was profiled, and TCRdb retains in-frame clones only, with some absent. There are about 160,000 clones in the sample; around 80% occur only once, and over 20% lies in the top ten. The specimen sequenced was peripheral blood. These receptor sequences come from a woman over 75 with acute or convalescent COVID-19.

The rearrangement uses TRBV4-1 and TRBJ1-6, with D tentatively TRBD1 (6 bases). V shed 4 bases and J shed 7 bases, with 17 bases lying between them. Germline-derived CDR1 and CDR2 are MGHRA and YSYEKL. The CDR3 runs to 16 residues. The CDR3 DNA reads as TGCGCCAGCAGCCGAGGGTCGACAGGATTAAATTCACCCCTCCACTTT. Protein sequence: CASSRGSTGLNSPLHF.

This sequence joins TRBV3-1 (or the pseudogene TRBV3-2) and TRBJ1-2; no clear D. The germline CDR1 and CDR2 sequences are LGHDT and YNNKEL (reference sequence). The CDR3 runs 13 residues. V was shortened by 2 bases and J by 2 bases, with 6 bases between the two germline ends. CDR3 DNA sequence: TGTGCCAGCAGCCAAAGGGAGAACTATGGCTACACCTTC. This encodes CASSQRENYGYTF.

This sequence joins TRBV20-1 and TRBJ1-2; 7 bases fit TRBD1. The CDR3 consists of 15 residues. Germline CDR1 reads DFQATT; CDR2 reads SNEGSKA (reference sequence). With 3 bases clipped from V and 4 bases from J, the junction kept 11 bases outside the gene matches. CDR3 sequence: CSASGSGTAVYGYTF. CDR3 coding DNA: TGCAGTGCTAGTGGGTCCGGGACAGCTGTCTATGGCTACACCTTC.

The chain carries TRBV19 and TRBJ1-5; D unclear. V lost 2 bases, J lost 3 bases, and 5 bases lay in between. CDR1 and CDR2 (germline): LNHDA, SQIVND (reference sequence). The CDR3 is made up of 13 amino acids. Here the CDR3 reads CASSITDNQPQHF. CDR3 DNA: TGTGCCAGTAGTATAACAGACAATCAGCCCCAGCATTTT.

The J gene is TRBJ1-1, the V gene TRBV3-1 (or the pseudogene TRBV3-2), with D perhaps TRBD1 (5 bases). The CDR3 totals 14 residues. V gave up 4 bases and J gave up 1 base, with 10 bases separating them. CDR1 is LGHDT, CDR2 YNNKEL, per germline (reference sequence). In DNA, the CDR3 is TGTGCCAGCAGCCCCCGGGGGAGGAACACTGAAGCTTTCTTT. Translated: CASSPRGRNTEAFF.

The J gene is TRBJ1-5, the V gene TRBV5-6, with 9 bases matching TRBD1. J gave up 4 bases and V 5 bases, and 7 bases lay outside the gene matches. Germline CDR1 reads SGHDT; CDR2 reads YYEEEE. The CDR3 has 15 amino acids. CDR3 amino acids: CASSGQGNWNQPQHF. The CDR3 nucleotides read TGTGCCAGCAGTGGACAGGGGAATTGGAATCAGCCCCAGCATTTT.

J is TRBJ2-5 and V is TRBV7-2; 7 nucleotides line up with TRBD1. The CDR3 covers 13 residues. Germline CDR1 reads SGHTA; CDR2 reads FQGNSA. V dropped 8 bases and J dropped 2; count of bases not matched to a gene: 5. The CDR3 nucleotides read TGTGCCAGCCGTCGGGGACAGCAAGAGACCCAGTACTTC. The encoded protein is CASRRGQQETQYF.

The chain couples TRBV27 to TRBJ2-7; D perhaps matches TRBD2 (5 bases). Deletions cut 3 bases from V and 0 bases from J, with 9 bases between. Germline values: CDR1 MNHEY, CDR2 SMNVEV (reference sequence). The CDR3 length is 14 residues. The CDR3 DNA reads TGTGCCAGCAGTTTCAACGGGGACTCCTACGAGCAGTACTTC. Protein sequence: CASSFNGDSYEQYF.

This chain connects TRBV27 to TRBJ2-6, with D perhaps TRBD1 (5 bases). Germline V gives CDR1 MNHEY, CDR2 SMNVEV (reference sequence). This CDR3 contains 14 residues. V lost 6 bases and J 2 bases, leaving 8 bases between the germline ends. CDR3: CASRWGAGANVLTF. CDR3 nucleotides: TGTGCCAGCAGGTGGGGCGCTGGGGCCAACGTCCTGACTTTC.

The chain uses TRBV9 and TRBJ2-2, with 7 bases lining up with TRBD1. The CDR3 consists of 13 residues. CDR1 and CDR2 from the germline V gene are SGDLS and YYNGEE. V shed 4 bases and J 7 bases; nucleotides not matched to a gene: 4. CDR3 in amino acids: CASSQGGHGELFF. Written as DNA, the CDR3 is TGTGCCAGCAGCCAAGGGGGCCACGGGGAGCTGTTTTTT.

This clone was seen a handful of times. V usage is TRBV30 and J usage is TRBJ2-1, with a tentative D call TRBD2 (6 bases). The V and J ends lost 4 bases and 6 bases respectively, with 16 bases between them. Looked up from germline, CDR1 is GTSNPN and CDR2 is SVGIG (reference sequence). This CDR3 spans 14 amino acids. This CDR3 is CAWNLAASANEQFF. Here the CDR3 DNA reads TGTGCCTGGAACTTAGCGGCATCGGCCAATGAGCAGTTCTTC.

The genes are TRBV5-4 and TRBJ1-2; possibly TRBD1 for D (6 bases). The V and J ends lost 4 bases and 3 bases respectively, with 19 bases between them. This CDR3 contains 16 residues. Germline values: CDR1 SGHNT, CDR2 YYREEE (reference sequence). The CDR3 region is CASSGTSGHLYYGYTF. DNA for the CDR3: TGTGCCAGCAGCGGGACCTCGGGACACCTCTACTATGGCTACACCTTC.

This clone was seen only a few times. V is TRBV7-8 and J is TRBJ1-4; 7 bases agree with TRBD1. This CDR3 contains 15 residues. CDR1 and CDR2 from the germline V gene are SGHVS and FQNEAQ. With V trimmed by 3 bases and J by 3 bases, 4 bases remained unmatched. The CDR3 loop is CASSFQGGSNEKLFF. CDR3 nucleotides: TGTGCCAGCAGCTTTCAGGGGGGCTCTAATGAAAAACTGTTTTTT.

CDR3 in amino acids: CASPLNTGELFF. DNA for the CDR3: TGTGCCAGCCCCCTTAACACCGGGGAGCTGTTTTTT. This chain connects TRBV18 to TRBJ2-2; D is unclear. There are 12 residues in the CDR3. The V and J ends lost 8 bases and 2 bases respectively, with 6 bases between them. Germline assignment: CDR1 KGHSH and CDR2 LQKENI.

This chain connects TRBV9 to TRBJ2-1; 9 bases line up with TRBD2. Germline values: CDR1 SGDLS, CDR2 YYNGEE. V trimming: 0 bases; J trimming: 4 bases; junction bases outside the gene matches: 2. The CDR3 extends over 15 amino acids. The CDR3 loop reads CASSVGSGGYNEQFF. The CDR3 coding sequence is TGTGCCAGCAGCGTAGGTAGCGGGGGATACAATGAGCAGTTCTTC.

The CDR3 region has the DNA TGTGCCAGCACCCGGGAAGAGAATTCACCCCTCCACTTT. The encoded protein is CASTREENSPLHF. The chain carries TRBV12-3 or TRBV12-4 and TRBJ1-6; D is ambiguous. The germline V and J ends were trimmed by 7 bases and 7 bases, with 11 bases remaining between them. This CDR3 has 13 amino acids.

V and J are TRBV28 and TRBJ2-1; 7 bases are a match to TRBD2. CDR1 and CDR2 from the germline V gene are MDHEN and SYDVKM. This CDR3 region has 18 residues. The junction had 15 bases not matched to a gene; V was cut back by 4 bases and J by 3 bases. The CDR3 region has the DNA TGTGCCAGCAGTTCACCTCGACTATCGACGGGAGGCTACAATGAGCAGTTCTTC. Translation: CASSSPRLSTGGYNEQFF. Full variable domain (rest looked up from reference TRBV28 and TRBJ2-1): DVKVTQSSRYLVKRTGEKVFLECVQDMDHENMFWYRQDPGLGLRLIYFSYDVKMKEKGDIPEGYSVSREKKERFSLILESASTNQTSMYLCASSSPRLSTGGYNEQFFGPGTRLTVL.

The V gene is TRBV2, the J gene TRBJ2-7; the D gene is possibly TRBD1 (5 bases). CDR1 is SNHLY and CDR2 is FYNNEI in the germline V gene. Trimming shortened V by 6 bases and J by 4 bases, and 7 bases separated the two germline ends. This CDR3 region has 11 residues. Written as DNA, the CDR3 is TGTGCCAGCAGGGGGCTGTACGAGCAGTACTTC. Translating it yields CASRGLYEQYF.

This rearrangement joins TRBV20-1 to TRBJ2-1; TRBD2 agrees at 10 bases. Germline CDR1 reads DFQATT; CDR2 reads SNEGSKA (reference sequence). Unmatched junction bases numbered 3, after V lost 3 bases and J lost 7 bases. The CDR3 contains 13 residues. CDR3 sequence (DNA): TGCAGTGCTAGTACTAGCGGGATAAATGAGCAGTTCTTC. It encodes CSASTSGINEQFF.

This sequence joins TRBV6-5 and TRBJ2-7, with a tentative D call TRBD2 (5 bases). V lost 0 bases and J 3 bases, leaving 15 bases between the germline ends. Germline CDR1 is MNHEY and CDR2 is SVGAGI. This CDR3 spans 16 amino acids. The CDR3 here is CASSYSPEGAHYEQYF. The CDR3 nucleotides are TGTGCCAGCAGTTACTCCCCTGAGGGAGCCCACTACGAGCAGTACTTC.

The J gene is TRBJ2-1, the V gene TRBV2, with TRBD2 matching 7 bases. CDR3 length: 12 residues. The germline V gene has CDR1 SNHLY and CDR2 FYNNEI. V shed 5 bases, J shed 12 bases, and the junction held 7 bases outside the gene matches. CDR3 protein: CASSTYTSAQFF. The CDR3, as DNA: TGTGCCAGCAGTACATATACTAGCGCGCAGTTCTTC.

This chain uses TRBV18 with TRBJ1-2, with D maybe TRBD1 (6 bases). This CDR3 region has 14 residues. Germline CDR1 is KGHSH and CDR2 is LQKENI. V was cut by 3 bases and J by 1 base, with 9 bases left in between. The CDR3 DNA follows: TGTGCCAGCTCACCTAACAGGGATAACTATGGCTACACCTTC. Residues: CASSPNRDNYGYTF.

For the CDR3, the DNA is TGTGCCAGCAGCTTAATGGGACAGGGGTACAATGAGCAGTTCTTC. It yields the protein CASSLMGQGYNEQFF. The chain employs TRBV7-9 and TRBJ2-1, with 10 bases aligning to TRBD1. Germline CDR1 reads SEHNR; CDR2 reads FQNEAQ (reference sequence). The CDR3 has 15 amino acids. V was clipped by 2 bases and J by 4 bases; unmatched bases: 2.